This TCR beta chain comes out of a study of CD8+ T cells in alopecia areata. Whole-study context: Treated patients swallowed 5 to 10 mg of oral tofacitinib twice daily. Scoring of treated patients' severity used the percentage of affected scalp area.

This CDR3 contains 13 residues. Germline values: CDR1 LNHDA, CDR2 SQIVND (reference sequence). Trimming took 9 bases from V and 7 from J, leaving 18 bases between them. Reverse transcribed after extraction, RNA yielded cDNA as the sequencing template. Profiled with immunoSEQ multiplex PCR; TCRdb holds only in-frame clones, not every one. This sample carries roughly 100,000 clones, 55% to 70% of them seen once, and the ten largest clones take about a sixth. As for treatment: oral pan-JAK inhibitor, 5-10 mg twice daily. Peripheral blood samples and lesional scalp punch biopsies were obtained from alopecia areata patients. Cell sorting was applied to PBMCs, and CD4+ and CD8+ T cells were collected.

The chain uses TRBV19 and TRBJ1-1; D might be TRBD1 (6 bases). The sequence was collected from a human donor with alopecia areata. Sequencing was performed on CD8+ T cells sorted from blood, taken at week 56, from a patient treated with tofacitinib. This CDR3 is CARPGDKGDEAFF. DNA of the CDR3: TGTGCCAGGCCGGGGGACAAAGGAGATGAAGCTTTCTTT.